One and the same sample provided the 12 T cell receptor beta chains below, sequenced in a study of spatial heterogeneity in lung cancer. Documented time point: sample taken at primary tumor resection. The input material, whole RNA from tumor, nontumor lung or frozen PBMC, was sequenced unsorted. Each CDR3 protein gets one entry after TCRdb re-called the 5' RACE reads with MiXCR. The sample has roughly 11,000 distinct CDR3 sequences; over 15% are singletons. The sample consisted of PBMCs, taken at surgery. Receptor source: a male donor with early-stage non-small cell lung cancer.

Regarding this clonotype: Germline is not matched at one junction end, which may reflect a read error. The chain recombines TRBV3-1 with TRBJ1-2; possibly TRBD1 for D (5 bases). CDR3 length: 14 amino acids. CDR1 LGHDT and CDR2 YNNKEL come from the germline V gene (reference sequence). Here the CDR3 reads CASSEEQGANGYTF. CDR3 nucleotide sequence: TGTGCCAGCAGCGAAGAGCAAGGGGCTAATGGCTACACCTTC.

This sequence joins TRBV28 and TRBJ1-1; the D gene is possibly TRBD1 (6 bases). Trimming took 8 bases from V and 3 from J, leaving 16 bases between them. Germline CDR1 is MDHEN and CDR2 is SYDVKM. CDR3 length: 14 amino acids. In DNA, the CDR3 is TGTGCCAGCGCCCAACCCAGGGGAGACACTGAAGCTTTCTTT. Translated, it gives CASAQPRGDTEAFF.

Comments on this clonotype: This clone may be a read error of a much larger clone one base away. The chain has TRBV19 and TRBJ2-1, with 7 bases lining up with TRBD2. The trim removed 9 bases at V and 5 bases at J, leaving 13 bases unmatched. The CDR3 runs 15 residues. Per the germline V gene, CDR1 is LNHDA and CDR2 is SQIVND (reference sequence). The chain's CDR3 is CARGPRAGLNNEQFF. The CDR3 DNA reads TGTGCCAGAGGCCCTCGAGCGGGATTGAACAATGAGCAGTTCTTC. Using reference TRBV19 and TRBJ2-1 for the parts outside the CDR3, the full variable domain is DGGITQSPKYLFRKEGQNVTLSCEQNLNHDAMYWYRQDPGQGLRLIYYSQIVNDFQKGDIAEGYSVSREKKESFPLTVTSAQKNPTAFYLCARGPRAGLNNEQFFGPGTRLTVL.

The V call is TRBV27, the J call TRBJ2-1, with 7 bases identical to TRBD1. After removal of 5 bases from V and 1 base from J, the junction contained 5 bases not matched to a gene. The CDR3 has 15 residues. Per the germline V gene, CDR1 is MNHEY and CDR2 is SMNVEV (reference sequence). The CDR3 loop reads CASSITGDSYNEQFF. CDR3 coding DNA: TGTGCCAGCAGTATCACAGGGGATTCCTACAATGAGCAGTTCTTC.

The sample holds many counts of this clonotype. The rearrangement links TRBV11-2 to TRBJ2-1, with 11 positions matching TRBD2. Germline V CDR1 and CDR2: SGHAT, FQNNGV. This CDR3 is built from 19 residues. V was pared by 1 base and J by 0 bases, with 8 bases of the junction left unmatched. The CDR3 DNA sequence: TGTGCCAGCAGCTTAGTGACCCCCACTAGCGGGAGCTCCTACAATGAGCAGTTCTTC. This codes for CASSLVTPTSGSSYNEQFF.

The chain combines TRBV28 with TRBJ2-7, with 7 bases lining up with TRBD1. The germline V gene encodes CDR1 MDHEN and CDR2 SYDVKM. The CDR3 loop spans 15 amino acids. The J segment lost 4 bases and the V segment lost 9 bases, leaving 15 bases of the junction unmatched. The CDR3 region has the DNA TGTGCCAGTAGAAGCCCCGGGACAGCCAAGTACGAGCAGTACTTC. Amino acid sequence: CASRSPGTAKYEQYF.

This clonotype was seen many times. The CDR3 DNA reads TGTGCCAGCAGCTTGCCTAGCGGGTCCGTCTACGAGCAGTACTTC. Protein sequence: CASSLPSGSVYEQYF. The V gene is TRBV5-4, the J gene TRBJ2-7; 8 nucleotides match TRBD2. The V gene's germline CDR1 is SGHNT and CDR2 YYREEE (reference sequence). V trimming: 1 base; J trimming: 3 bases; junction bases outside the gene matches: 6. The CDR3 is made up of 15 amino acids.

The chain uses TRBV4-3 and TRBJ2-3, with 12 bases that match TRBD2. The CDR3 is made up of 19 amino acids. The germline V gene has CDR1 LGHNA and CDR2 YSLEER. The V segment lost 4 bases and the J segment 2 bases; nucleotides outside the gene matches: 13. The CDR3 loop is CASSPELAGGRVATDTQYF. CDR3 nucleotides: TGCGCCAGCAGCCCCGAACTAGCGGGGGGCCGTGTAGCCACAGATACGCAGTATTTT.

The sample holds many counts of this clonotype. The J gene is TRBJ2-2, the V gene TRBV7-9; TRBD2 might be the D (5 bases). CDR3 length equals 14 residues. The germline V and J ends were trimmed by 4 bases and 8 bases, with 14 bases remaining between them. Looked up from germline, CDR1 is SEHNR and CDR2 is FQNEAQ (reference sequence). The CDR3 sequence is CASSSTRFKGELFF. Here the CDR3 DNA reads TGTGCCAGCAGCTCAACTAGATTCAAGGGGGAGCTGTTTTTT.

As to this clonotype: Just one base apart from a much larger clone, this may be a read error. CDR3 protein: CASSPPTRYEQYF. In DNA, the CDR3 is TGTGCCAGCTCACCACCGACAAGGTACGAGCAGTACTTC. The V call is TRBV18, the J call TRBJ2-7; D remains unclear. CDR3 size: 13 residues. Per germline, CDR1 KGHSH and CDR2 LQKENI. Trimming removed 0 bases at V and 4 bases at J, with 7 bases between.

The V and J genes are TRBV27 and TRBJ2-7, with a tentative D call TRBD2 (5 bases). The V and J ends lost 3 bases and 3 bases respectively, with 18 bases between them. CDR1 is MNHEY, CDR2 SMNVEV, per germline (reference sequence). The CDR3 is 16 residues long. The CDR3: CASSLRDPALNYEQYF. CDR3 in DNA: TGTGCCAGCAGTTTGAGGGATCCAGCCCTTAACTACGAGCAGTACTTC.

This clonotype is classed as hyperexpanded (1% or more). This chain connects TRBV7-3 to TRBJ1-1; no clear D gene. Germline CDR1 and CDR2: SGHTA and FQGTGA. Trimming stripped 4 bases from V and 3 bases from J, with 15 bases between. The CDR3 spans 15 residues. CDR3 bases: TGTGCCAGCAGCTCCCAGTTAGGTCGGGACACTGAAGCTTTCTTT. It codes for CASSSQLGRDTEAFF.